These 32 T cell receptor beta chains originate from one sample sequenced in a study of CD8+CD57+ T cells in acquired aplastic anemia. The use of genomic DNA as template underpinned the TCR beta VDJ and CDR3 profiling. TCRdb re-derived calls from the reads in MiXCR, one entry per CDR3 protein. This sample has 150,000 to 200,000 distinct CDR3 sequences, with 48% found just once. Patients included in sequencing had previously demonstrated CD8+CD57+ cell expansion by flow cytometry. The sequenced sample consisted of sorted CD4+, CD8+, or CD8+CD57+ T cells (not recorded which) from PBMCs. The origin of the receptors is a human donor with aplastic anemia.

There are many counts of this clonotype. For the CDR3, the DNA is TGTGCCAGCAGCGCGAGGGACAGCTCGAACACTGAAGCTTTCTTT. It specifies CASSARDSSNTEAFF. The chain has TRBV7-2 and TRBJ1-1, with 7 bases matching TRBD1. Trimming cost V 5 bases and J 1 base; bases outside gene matches: 7. The CDR3 runs to 15 residues. Germline loops: CDR1 SGHTA, CDR2 FQGNSA.

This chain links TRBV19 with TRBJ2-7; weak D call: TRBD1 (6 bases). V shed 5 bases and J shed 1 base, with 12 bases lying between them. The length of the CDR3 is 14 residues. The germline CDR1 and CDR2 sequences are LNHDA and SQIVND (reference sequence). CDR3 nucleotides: TGTGCCAGTAGTCCGCAGGGGCTGTCCTACGAGCAGTACTTC. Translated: CASSPQGLSYEQYF.

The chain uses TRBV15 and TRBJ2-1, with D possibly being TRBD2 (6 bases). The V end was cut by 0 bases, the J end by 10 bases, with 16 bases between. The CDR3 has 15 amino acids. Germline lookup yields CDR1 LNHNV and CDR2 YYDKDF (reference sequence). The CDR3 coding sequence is TGTGCCACCAGCAGAGAACGGACTACCACGGGGGAGCAGTTCTTC. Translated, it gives CATSRERTTTGEQFF. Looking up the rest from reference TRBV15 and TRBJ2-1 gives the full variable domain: DAMVIQNPRYQVTQFGKPVTLSCSQTLNHNVMYWYQQKSSQAPKLLFHYYDKDFNNEADTPDNFQSRRPNTSFCFLDIRSPGLGDTAMYLCATSRERTTTGEQFFGPGTRLTVL.

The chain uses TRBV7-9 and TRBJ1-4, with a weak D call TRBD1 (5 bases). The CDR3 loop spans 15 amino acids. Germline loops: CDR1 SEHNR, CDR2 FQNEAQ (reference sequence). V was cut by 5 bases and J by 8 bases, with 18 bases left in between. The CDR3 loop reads CASSEAQGGEEKLFF. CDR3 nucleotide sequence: TGTGCCAGCAGCGAAGCGCAGGGAGGAGAGGAAAAACTGTTTTTT.

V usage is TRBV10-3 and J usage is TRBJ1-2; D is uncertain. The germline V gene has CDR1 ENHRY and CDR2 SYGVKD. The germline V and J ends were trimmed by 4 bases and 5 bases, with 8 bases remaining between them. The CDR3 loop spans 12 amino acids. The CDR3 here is CAISGGPYGYTF. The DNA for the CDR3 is TGTGCCATCAGTGGTGGTCCATATGGCTACACCTTC.

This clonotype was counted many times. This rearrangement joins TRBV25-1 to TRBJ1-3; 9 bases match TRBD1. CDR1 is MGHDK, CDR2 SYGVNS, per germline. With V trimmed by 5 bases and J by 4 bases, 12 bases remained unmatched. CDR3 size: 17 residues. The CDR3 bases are TGTGCCAGCAGTCCCCGTGGGACAGGGAAGTTGGGAAACACCATATATTTT. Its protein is CASSPRGTGKLGNTIYF.

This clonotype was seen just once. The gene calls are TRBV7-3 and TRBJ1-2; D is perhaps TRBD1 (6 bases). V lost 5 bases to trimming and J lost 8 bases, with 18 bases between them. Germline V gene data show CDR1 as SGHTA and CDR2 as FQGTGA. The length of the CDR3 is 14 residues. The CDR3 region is CASSPTTGTEGYTF. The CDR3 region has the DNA TGTGCCAGCAGCCCTACAACAGGGACTGAGGGCTACACCTTC.

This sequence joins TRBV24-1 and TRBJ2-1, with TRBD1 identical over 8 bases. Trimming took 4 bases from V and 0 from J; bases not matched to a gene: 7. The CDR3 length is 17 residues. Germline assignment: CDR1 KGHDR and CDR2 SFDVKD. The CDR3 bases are TGTGCCACCAGTGACATGACAGGGGCGAGCTCCTACAATGAGCAGTTCTTC. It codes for CATSDMTGASSYNEQFF.

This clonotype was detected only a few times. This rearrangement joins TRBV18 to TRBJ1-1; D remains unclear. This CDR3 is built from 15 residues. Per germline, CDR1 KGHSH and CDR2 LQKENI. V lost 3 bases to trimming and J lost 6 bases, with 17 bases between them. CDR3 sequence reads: CASSPQEGGRPEAFF. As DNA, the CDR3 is TGTGCCAGCTCACCTCAGGAGGGAGGGAGGCCTGAAGCTTTCTTT. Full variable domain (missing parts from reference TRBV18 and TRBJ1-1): NAGVMQNPRHLVRRRGQEARLRCSPMKGHSHVYWYRQLPEEGLKFMVYLQKENIIDESGMPKERFSAEFPKEGPSILRIQQVVRGDSAAYFCASSPQEGGRPEAFFGQGTRLTVV.

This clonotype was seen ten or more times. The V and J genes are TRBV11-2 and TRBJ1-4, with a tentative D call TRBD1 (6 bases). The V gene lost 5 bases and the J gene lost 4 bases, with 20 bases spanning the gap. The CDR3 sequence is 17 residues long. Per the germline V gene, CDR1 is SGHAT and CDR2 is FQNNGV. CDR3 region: CASSLRSGAQRNEKLFF. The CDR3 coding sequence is TGTGCCAGCAGCCTTCGTTCAGGGGCCCAACGTAATGAAAAACTGTTTTTT.

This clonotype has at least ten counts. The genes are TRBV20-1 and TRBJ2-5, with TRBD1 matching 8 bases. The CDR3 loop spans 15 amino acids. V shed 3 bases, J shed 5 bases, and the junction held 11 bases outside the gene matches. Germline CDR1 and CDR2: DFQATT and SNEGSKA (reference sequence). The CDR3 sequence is CSASPGQAMEETQYF. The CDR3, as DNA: TGCAGTGCTAGTCCGGGACAGGCGATGGAGGAGACCCAGTACTTC.

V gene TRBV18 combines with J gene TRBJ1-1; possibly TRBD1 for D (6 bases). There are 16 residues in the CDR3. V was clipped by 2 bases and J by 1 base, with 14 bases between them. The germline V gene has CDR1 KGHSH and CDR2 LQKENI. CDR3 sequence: CASSPLSGGRNTEAFF. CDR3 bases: TGTGCCAGCTCACCATTGTCTGGGGGCCGGAACACTGAAGCTTTCTTT. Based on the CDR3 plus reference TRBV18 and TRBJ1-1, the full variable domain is NAGVMQNPRHLVRRRGQEARLRCSPMKGHSHVYWYRQLPEEGLKFMVYLQKENIIDESGMPKERFSAEFPKEGPSILRIQQVVRGDSAAYFCASSPLSGGRNTEAFFGQGTRLTVV.

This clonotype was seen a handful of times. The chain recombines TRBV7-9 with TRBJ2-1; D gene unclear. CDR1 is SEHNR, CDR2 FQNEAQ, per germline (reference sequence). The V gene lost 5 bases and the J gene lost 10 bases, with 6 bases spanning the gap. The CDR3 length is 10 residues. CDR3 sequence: CASSTDEQFF. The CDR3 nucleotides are TGTGCCAGCAGCACGGACGAGCAGTTCTTC.

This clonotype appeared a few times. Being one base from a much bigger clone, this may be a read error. The CDR3 DNA sequence: TGTGCCAGCAGATGCCAGGACAATCCCAATTCACCCCTCCACTTT. Its translation is CASRCQDNPNSPLHF. The J gene is TRBJ1-6, the V gene TRBV12-3 or TRBV12-4; D is possibly TRBD1 (5 bases). V was trimmed by 6 bases and J by 7 bases, leaving 16 bases between them. The CDR3 runs 15 residues.

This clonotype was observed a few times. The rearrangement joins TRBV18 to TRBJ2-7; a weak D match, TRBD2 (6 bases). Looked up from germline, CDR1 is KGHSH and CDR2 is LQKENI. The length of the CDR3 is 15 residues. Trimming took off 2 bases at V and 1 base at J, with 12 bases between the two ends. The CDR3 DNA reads TGTGCCAGCTCACCAACGACTAGTGGGTCCTACGAGCAGTACTTC. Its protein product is CASSPTTSGSYEQYF.

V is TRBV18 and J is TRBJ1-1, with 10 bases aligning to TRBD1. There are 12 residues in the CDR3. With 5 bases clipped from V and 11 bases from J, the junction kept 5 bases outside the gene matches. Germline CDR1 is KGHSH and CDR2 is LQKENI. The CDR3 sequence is CASSVPGQGAFF. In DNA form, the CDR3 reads TGTGCCAGCTCAGTCCCGGGACAGGGGGCTTTCTTT.

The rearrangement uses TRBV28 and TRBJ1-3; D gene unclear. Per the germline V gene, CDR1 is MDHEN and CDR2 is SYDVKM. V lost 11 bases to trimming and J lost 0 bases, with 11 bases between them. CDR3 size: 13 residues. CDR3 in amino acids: CAAGWSSGNTIYF. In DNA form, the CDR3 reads TGTGCCGCGGGATGGTCCTCTGGAAACACCATATATTTT.

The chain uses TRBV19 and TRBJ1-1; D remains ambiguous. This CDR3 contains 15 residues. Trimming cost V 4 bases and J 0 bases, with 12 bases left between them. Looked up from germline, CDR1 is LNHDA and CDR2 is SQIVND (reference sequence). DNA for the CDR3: TGTGCCAGTAGTACCACCGGGTTAATGAACACTGAAGCTTTCTTT. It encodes CASSTTGLMNTEAFF.

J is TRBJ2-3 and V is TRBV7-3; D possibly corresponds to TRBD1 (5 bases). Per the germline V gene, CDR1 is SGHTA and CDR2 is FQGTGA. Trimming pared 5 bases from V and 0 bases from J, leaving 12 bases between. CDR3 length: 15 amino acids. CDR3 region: CASSRDRRSTDTQYF. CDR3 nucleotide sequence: TGTGCCAGCAGCCGTGACAGAAGGAGCACAGATACGCAGTATTTT.

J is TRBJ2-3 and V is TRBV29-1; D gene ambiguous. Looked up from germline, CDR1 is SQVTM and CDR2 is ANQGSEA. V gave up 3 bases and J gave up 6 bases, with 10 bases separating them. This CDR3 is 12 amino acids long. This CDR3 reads CSVEAARDTQYF. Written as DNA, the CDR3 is TGCAGCGTTGAGGCGGCGAGGGATACGCAGTATTTT.

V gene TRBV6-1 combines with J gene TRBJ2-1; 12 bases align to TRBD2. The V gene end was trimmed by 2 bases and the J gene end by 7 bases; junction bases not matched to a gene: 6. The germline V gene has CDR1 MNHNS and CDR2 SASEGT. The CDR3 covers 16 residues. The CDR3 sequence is CASSEIRLAGVNEQFF. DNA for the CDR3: TGTGCCAGCAGTGAAATAAGACTAGCGGGGGTTAATGAGCAGTTCTTC.

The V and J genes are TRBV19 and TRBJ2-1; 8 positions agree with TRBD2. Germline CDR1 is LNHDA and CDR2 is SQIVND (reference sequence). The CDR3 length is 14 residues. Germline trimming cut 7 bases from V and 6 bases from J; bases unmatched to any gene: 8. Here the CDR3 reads CASKGGGPLNEQFF. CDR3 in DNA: TGTGCCAGTAAAGGCGGGGGGCCTCTCAATGAGCAGTTCTTC.

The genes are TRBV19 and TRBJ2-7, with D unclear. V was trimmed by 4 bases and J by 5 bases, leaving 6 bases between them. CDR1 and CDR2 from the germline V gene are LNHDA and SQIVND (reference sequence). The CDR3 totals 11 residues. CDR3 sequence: CASSTGHEQYF. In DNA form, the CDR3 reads TGTGCCAGTAGTACAGGACACGAGCAGTACTTC.

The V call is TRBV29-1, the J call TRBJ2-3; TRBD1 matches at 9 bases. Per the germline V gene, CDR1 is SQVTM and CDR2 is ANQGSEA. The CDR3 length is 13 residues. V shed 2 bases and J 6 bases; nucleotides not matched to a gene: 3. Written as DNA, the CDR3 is TGCAGCGTTGAAAAGGACAGGGGTGATACGCAGTATTTT. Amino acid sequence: CSVEKDRGDTQYF.

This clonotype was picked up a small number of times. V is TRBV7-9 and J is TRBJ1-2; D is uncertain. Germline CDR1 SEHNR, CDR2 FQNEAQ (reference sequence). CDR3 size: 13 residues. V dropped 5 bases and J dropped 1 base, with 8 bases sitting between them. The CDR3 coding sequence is TGTGCCAGCAGCAACAGCTATAACTATGGCTACACCTTC. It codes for CASSNSYNYGYTF.

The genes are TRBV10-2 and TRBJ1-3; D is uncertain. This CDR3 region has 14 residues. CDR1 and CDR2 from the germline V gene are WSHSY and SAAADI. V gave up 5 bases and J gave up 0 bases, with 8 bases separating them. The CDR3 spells CASSRGDSGNTIYF. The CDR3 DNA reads TGCGCCAGCAGTAGAGGAGACTCTGGAAACACCATATATTTT.

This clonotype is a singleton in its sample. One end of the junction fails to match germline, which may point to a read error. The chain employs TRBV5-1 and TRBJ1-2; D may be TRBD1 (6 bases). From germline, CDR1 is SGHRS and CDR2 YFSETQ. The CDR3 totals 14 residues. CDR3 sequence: CASSSPLGGNGDAF. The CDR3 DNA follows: TGCGCCAGCAGCTCCCCCTTGGGGGGCAATGGCGACGCCTTC. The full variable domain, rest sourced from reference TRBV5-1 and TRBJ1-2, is KAGVTQTPRYLIKTRGQQVTLSCSPISGHRSVSWYQQTPGQGLQFLFEYFSETQRNKGNFPGRFSGRQFSNSRSEMNVSTLELGDSALYLCASSSPLGGNGDAFGSGTRLTVV.

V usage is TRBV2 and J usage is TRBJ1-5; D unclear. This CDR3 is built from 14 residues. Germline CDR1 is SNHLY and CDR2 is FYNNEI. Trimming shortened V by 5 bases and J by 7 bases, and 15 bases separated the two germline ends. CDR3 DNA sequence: TGTGCCAGCAGTAATAGTCAGGTCGGACAGCCCCAGCATTTT. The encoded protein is CASSNSQVGQPQHF.

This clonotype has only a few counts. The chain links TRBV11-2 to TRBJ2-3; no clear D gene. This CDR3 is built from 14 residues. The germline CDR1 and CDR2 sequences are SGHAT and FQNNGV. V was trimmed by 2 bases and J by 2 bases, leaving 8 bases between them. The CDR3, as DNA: TGTGCCAGCAGCTTAAATCCAGTCACAGATACGCAGTATTTT. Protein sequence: CASSLNPVTDTQYF.

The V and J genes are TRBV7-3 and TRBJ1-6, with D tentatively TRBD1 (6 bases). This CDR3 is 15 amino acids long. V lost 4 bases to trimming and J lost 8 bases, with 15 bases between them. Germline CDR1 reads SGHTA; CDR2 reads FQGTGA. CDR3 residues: CASSSEGGPHSPLHF. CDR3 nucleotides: TGTGCCAGCAGCTCTGAGGGGGGGCCTCATTCACCCCTCCACTTT.

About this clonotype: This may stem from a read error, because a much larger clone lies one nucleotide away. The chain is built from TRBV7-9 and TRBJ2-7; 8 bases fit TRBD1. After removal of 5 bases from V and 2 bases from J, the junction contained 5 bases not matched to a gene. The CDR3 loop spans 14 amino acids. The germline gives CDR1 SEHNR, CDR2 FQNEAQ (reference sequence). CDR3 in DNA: TGTGCCAGCAGCCCGGGACAGGATACCTACGAGCAGTACTTC. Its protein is CASSPGQDTYEQYF.

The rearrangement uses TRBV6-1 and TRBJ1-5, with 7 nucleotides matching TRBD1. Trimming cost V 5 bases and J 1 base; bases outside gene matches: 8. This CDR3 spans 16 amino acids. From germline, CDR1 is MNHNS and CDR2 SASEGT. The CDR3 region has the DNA TGTGCCAGCAGTACAGGGGCAGGGGGAAGCAATCAGCCCCAGCATTTT. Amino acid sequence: CASSTGAGGSNQPQHF.